This T cell receptor (beta chain) originates from a study of cytomegalovirus exposure and HLA in healthy donors. Broader study findings: In the analysis, some V segments, TRBV6-2 and TRBV6-3 included, were excluded as indistinguishable.

The CDR3 has 13 amino acids. J lost 6 bases, V lost 5 bases, and 4 bases had no gene match. Per germline, CDR1 SGHVS and CDR2 FNYEAQ. The sample holds one count of this clone. The antigen remains undetermined. In the PCR, 60 Vbeta and 13 Jbeta primers were used. Here immunoSEQ multiplex PCR was the method, and the copy in TCRdb shows in-frame clones only, minus some. Altogether 95,000 to 150,000 clones are present, about 80% being singletons, with the ten largest covering approximately 8.8%. The source of this sequence is a female donor in good health and CMV-seropositive. J is TRBJ1-2 and V is TRBV7-6; TRBD1 matches at 9 bases. The material sequenced was PBMCs. CDR3 nucleotides: TGTGCCAGCAGCGGGGGACAGGGCGATGGCTACACCTTC. Translation: CASSGGQGDGYTF.